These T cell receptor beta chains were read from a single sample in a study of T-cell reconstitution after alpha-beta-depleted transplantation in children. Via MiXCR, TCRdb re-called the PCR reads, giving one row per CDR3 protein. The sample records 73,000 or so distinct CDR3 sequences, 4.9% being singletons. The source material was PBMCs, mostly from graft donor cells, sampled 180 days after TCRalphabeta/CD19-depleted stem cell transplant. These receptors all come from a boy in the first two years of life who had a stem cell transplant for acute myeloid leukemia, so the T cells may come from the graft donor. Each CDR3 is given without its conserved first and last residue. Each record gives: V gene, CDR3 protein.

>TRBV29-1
SVHGQGARSVSGYT
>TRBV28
ASSFGLAGFPDTQY
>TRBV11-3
ASSTLGDQETQY
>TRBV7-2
ASSSPGQKETQY
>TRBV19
ASSILASGRNEQF
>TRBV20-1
SASPPSGGTYEQY
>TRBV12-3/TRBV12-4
ASNPGTDTQY
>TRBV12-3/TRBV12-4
TSSLPRGGGGGYNEQF
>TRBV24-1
ATSDWTVNTGELF
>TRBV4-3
ASSNTQGAYEQY
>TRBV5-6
ASSLDGTEAF
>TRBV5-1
ASSLTGARNTGELF
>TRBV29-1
SVEEGGNTEAF
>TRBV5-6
ASSMGTGGGYEQY
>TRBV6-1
ASSDRGLYEQY
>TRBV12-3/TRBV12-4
ASSPDTQY
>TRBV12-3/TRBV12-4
ASSLGRGPGTDTQY
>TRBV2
ASRRRGGYETQY
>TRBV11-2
ASSLPGGGSTEAF
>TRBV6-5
ASSYSDRPNEQF
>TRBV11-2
GSSSEVTQPQH
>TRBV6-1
ASREGQPGTGELF
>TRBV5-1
ASSLVTGWTYEQY